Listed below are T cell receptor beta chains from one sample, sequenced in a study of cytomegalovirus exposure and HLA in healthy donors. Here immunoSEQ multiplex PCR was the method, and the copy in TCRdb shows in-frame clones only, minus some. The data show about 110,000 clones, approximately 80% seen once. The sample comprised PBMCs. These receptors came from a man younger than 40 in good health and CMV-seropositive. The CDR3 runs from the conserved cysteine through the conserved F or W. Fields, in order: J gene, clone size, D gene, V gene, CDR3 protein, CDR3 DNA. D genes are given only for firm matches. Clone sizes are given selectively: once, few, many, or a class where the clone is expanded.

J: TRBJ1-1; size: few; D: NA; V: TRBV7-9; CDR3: CASSLITGNTEAFF; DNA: TGTGCCAGCAGCTTAATAACAGGGAACACTGAAGCTTTCTTT
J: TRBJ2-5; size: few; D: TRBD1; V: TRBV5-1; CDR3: CASSLAWTGGETQYF; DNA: TGCGCCAGCAGCTTGGCTTGGACAGGCGGAGAGACCCAGTACTTC
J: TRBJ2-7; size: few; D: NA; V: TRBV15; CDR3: CATSRDLLADEQYF; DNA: TGTGCCACCAGCAGAGATTTGCTGGCGGACGAGCAGTACTTC
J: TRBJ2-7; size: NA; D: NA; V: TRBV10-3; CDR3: CASGGGDSYEQYF; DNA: TGTGCCTCGGGGGGCGGGGACTCCTACGAGCAGTACTTC
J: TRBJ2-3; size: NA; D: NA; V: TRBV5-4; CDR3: CASSLPGDTQYF; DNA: TGTGCCAGCAGCTTACCGGGAGATACGCAGTATTTT
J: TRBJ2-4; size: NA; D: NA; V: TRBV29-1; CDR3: CSVDGGRNVKNIQYF; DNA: TGCAGCGTTGACGGGGGGCGTAACGTCAAAAACATTCAGTACTTC
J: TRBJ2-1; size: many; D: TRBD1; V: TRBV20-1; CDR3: CSARTGGEQFF; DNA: TGCAGTGCTAGGACAGGGGGAGAGCAGTTCTTC
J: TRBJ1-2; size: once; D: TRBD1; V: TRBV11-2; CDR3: CASSLQTGNYGYTF; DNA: TGTGCCAGCAGCCTCCAGACAGGGAACTATGGCTACACCTTC
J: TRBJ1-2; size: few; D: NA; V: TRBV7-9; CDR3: CASSLPGHQGYTF; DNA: TGTGCCAGCAGTTTACCGGGACATCAGGGCTACACCTTC
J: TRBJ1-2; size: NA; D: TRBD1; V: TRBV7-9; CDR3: CASSSNQGARGYTF; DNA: TGTGCCAGCAGCTCGAATCAGGGGGCTCGTGGCTACACCTTC
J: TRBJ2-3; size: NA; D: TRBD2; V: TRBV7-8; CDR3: CASSSGGRADTQYF; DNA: TGTGCCAGCAGCTCGGGGGGTCGGGCAGATACGCAGTATTTT